Sequencing of this TCR beta chain was carried out in a study of blood T cell repertoires in COVID-19. Clones were read by immunoSEQ multiplex PCR, and TCRdb kept only the in-frame ones, dropping some. Among some 260,000 clones listed, about 90% were seen once. Germline CDR1 and CDR2: LGHDT and YNNKEL (reference sequence). This CDR3 contains 16 residues. V lost 2 bases to trimming and J lost 0 bases, with 11 bases between them. The material sequenced was PBMCs or T cells enriched from blood (not recorded which). The clonotype was recovered from a woman between 18 and 29 years old who had recovered from COVID-19. This chain uses TRBV3-1 (or the pseudogene TRBV3-2) with TRBJ1-3, with D possibly matching TRBD1 (6 bases). CDR3 bases: TGTGCCAGCAGCCAACTGGGGGCCAGCTCTGGAAACACCATATATTTT. As protein: CASSQLGASSGNTIYF.